The text below deals with one T cell receptor beta chain. Its antigen is not known. This entry comes from a study of T cell responses to AZD1222 COVID-19 vaccine. Findings of the study overall: Clonal diversity was possibly underestimated; the donors were predominantly white British and more often female. Unmutated regions of variants are reportedly targeted by nearly half of spike-specific TCRs. Repertoire sampling was restricted to post-peak T cell response timepoints.

Generated by immunoSEQ multiplex PCR, the TCRdb table keeps only in-frame clones and is missing some. This sample yields 140,000 to 150,000 clones, of which around nine tenths are seen a single time; roughly 1.8% belongs to the top ten. The CDR3 loop spans 15 amino acids. V shed 2 bases and J shed 3 bases, with 13 bases lying between them. The germline gives CDR1 MGHRA, CDR2 YSYEKL. This rearrangement joins TRBV4-1 to TRBJ1-1, with D possibly being TRBD1 (6 bases). This material consisted of peripheral blood, taken on day 0 of AZD1222 vaccination. This sequence originates from an adult in good health. The CDR3: CASSQLTGRDTEAFF. CDR3 bases: TGCGCCAGCAGCCAATTGACAGGTAGGGACACTGAAGCTTTCTTT.